This record looks at one TCR beta chain sequence and its context. Germline V lookup: CDR1 SGHNT, CDR2 YYREEE (reference sequence). The CDR3 is 15 amino acids. V was pared by 0 bases and J by 2 bases, with 10 bases between. This sample is part of a study of blood T cell repertoires in COVID-19. Measured with immunoSEQ multiplex PCR; TCRdb has only the in-frame clones, and not every one. The repertoire includes some 49,000 clones, over 75% of them detected once, and 10% to 13% sits in the top ten. The J gene is TRBJ2-3, the V gene TRBV5-4, with D perhaps TRBD1 (6 bases). Material for sequencing was peripheral blood. The TCR sequence derives from a human donor in a cohort sampled during active COVID-19. CDR3 nucleotides: TGTGCCAGCAGCTTGGGGCAGGGGATCACAGATACGCAGTATTTT. Translated: CASSLGQGITDTQYF.